This T cell receptor (beta chain) was identified in a study of blood T cell repertoires in COVID-19. Study-wide context: From the United States, Italy and Spain came samples of acute and convalescent COVID-19. PBMCs, B-cell-depleted T cells, or T cells were the source of the cDNA or gDNA that made up the material.

In its sample, this clone was seen a few times. V lost 4 bases and J 8 bases, leaving 11 bases between the germline ends. This CDR3 region has 12 residues. In germline, CDR1 is MNHEY, CDR2 SVGAGI. Under the authors' procedure: Amplification of reference gene primers was used by the study to estimate nucleated cell counts. Sequencing used immunoSEQ multiplex PCR; TCRdb keeps in-frame clones, though not all of them. V, J and clone size derive from that table, while D and trimming were established from the DNA sequence. Here the sample spans 200,000 to 250,000 clones, 80% to 85% being singletons. This chain links TRBV6-5 with TRBJ1-1, with a weak D call TRBD1 (5 bases). The material sequenced was peripheral blood. The TCR was taken from a woman between 55 and 75 years old with acute or convalescent COVID-19. CDR3: CASSSQVGEAFF. In DNA, the CDR3 is TGTGCCAGCAGTTCACAGGTCGGGGAAGCTTTCTTT.